Sequencing of this T cell receptor (beta chain) was carried out in a study of neurological immune-mediated disorders. This clonotype was counted many times. Its target is unknown. The cDNA was generated through 5'RACE incorporating 10-nucleotide random UMIs. TCRdb re-analysed the 5' RACE reads in MiXCR, keeping a single row per CDR3 protein. The top ten hold 10% to 15% of the sample, which has tens of thousands of distinct CDR3 sequences, about 13% seen once. Unsorted libraries came from 2 million PBMCs stored at -80 °C. Overall study results and limits: No CDR3 amino acid sequences recurred among expanded clones across subjects, suggesting private repertoires in all groups. HTLV-1-associated myelopathy had the most TCR clonal expansion, whereas multiple sclerosis had the least (lower than in healthy controls).

The receptor was derived from a woman aged 60-75 years with HTLV-1-associated myelopathy (HAM/TSP). The sample comprised PBMCs.

CDR3 DNA: TGCAGTGCTAGAGTAAGGTCACTAAAAACTGAAGCTTTCTTT. Translating it yields CSARVRSLKTEAFF. The chain employs TRBV20-1 and TRBJ1-1, with no clear D. The V and J ends lost 1 base and 5 bases respectively, with 14 bases between them. CDR3 size: 14 residues. Germline V gene sequence: CDR1 DFQATT, CDR2 SNEGSKA (reference sequence).